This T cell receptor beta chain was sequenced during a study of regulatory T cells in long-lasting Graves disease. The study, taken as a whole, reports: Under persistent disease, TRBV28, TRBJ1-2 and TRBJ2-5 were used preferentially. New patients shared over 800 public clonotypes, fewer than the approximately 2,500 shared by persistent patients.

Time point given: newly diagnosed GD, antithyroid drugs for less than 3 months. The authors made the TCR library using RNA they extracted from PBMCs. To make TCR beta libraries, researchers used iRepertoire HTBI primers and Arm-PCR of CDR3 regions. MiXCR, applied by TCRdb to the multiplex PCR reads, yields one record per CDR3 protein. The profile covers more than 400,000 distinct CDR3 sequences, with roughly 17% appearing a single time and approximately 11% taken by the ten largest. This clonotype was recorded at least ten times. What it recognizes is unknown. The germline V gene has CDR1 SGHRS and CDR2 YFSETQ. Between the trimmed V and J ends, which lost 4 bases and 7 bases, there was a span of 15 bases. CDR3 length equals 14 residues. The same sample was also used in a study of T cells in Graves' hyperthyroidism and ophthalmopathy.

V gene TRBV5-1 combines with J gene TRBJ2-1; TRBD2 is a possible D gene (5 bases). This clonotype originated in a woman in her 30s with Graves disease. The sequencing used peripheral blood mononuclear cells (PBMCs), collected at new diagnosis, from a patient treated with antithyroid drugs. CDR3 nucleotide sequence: TGCGCCAGCAGCCGCGGACTCCCGGGGAATGAGCAGTTCTTC. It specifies CASSRGLPGNEQFF.